The 20 T cell receptor beta chains below were found in one sample sequenced in a study of early T cells in non-severe SARS-CoV-2 infection. MiXCR, run by TCRdb on the 5' RACE reads, gives a single entry per CDR3 protein. The sample lists fewer than 120,000 distinct CDR3 sequences, over 9.5% occurring once. The sample in question was whole blood, obtained at baseline. All receptors come from an adult who was a healthcare worker with PCR-confirmed SARS-CoV-2 infection or an uninfected control (not recorded which).

The chain is built from TRBV11-2 and TRBJ2-1; no clear D gene. CDR3 length: 15 residues. The V end lost 2 bases, the J end lost 6 bases, and 14 bases lay between the germline ends. CDR1 and CDR2 from the germline V gene are SGHAT and FQNNGV. This CDR3 is CASSLRISRSNEQFF. The CDR3 region has the DNA TGTGCCAGCAGCTTAAGGATCTCGCGTAGCAATGAGCAGTTCTTC.

CDR3 in amino acids: CSARDSGQGASTGELFF. The CDR3 coding sequence is TGCAGTGCTAGAGACTCCGGACAGGGGGCGAGCACCGGGGAGCTGTTTTTT. The gene calls are TRBV20-1 and TRBJ2-2; 11 bases agree with TRBD1. The V segment lost 0 bases and the J segment 4 bases; nucleotides outside the gene matches: 7. The CDR3 sequence is 17 residues long. Looked up from germline, CDR1 is DFQATT and CDR2 is SNEGSKA (reference sequence).

This sequence joins TRBV6-6 and TRBJ1-1; TRBD1 might be the D (5 bases). The V end lost 0 bases, the J end lost 8 bases, and 16 bases lay between the germline ends. The CDR3 has 15 amino acids. CDR1 is MNHNY, CDR2 SVGAGI, per germline (reference sequence). CDR3 coding DNA: TGTGCCAGCAGTTACTCGCAGGGTCGGGATGCGGAAGCTTTCTTT. This translates into CASSYSQGRDAEAFF.

This clonotype was observed many times. The chain recombines TRBV20-1 with TRBJ1-6, with 8 bases fitting TRBD1. CDR3 length: 17 amino acids. Losses at the gene ends were 0 bases for V and 14 bases for J; bases not matched to a gene: 18. CDR1 DFQATT and CDR2 SNEGSKA come from the germline V gene (reference sequence). The CDR3 region has the DNA TGCAGTGCTAGAGATTTCGCCTCGGGACAGGCTTCGTTCGCCCTCCACTTT. It yields the protein CSARDFASGQASFALHF.

In this sample, this clonotype turned up many times. The chain employs TRBV19 and TRBJ2-2, with TRBD2 matching 10 bases. The V gene's germline CDR1 is LNHDA and CDR2 SQIVND (reference sequence). The V and J ends lost 7 bases and 4 bases, in that order; junction bases with no gene match: 3. This CDR3 region has 14 residues. The CDR3 nucleotides are TGTGCCAGTAAAGGGACTAGCGCCACCGGGGAGCTGTTTTTT. As protein: CASKGTSATGELFF.

This clonotype has more than one count but fewer than ten. The chain joins TRBV19 to TRBJ1-5; a possible D gene is TRBD1 (6 bases). Trimming shortened V by 11 bases and J by 4 bases, and 12 bases separated the two germline ends. In germline, CDR1 is LNHDA, CDR2 SQIVND (reference sequence). The CDR3 covers 12 residues. CDR3 residues: CAVGGLNQPQHF. The CDR3 nucleotides read TGTGCCGTAGGGGGACTTAATCAGCCCCAGCATTTT.

This clonotype was detected ten times or more. The chain links TRBV6-1 to TRBJ2-2; D assignment may be TRBD1 or TRBD2 (5 bases each). The CDR3 runs to 14 residues. The V gene lost 10 bases and the J gene lost 1 base, with 13 bases spanning the gap. CDR1 and CDR2 from the germline V gene are MNHNS and SASEGT. CDR3 protein: CATGTVMNTGELFF. CDR3 nucleotides: TGTGCCACCGGGACGGTGATGAACACCGGGGAGCTGTTTTTT.

This clonotype was detected only a few times. V and J are TRBV6-5 and TRBJ2-5; TRBD1 agrees at 7 bases. V dropped 0 bases and J dropped 3; count of bases not matched to a gene: 4. CDR3 length: 15 residues. CDR1 is MNHEY, CDR2 SVGAGI, per germline. CDR3 in amino acids: CASSYSGTAKETQYF. The CDR3 DNA reads as TGTGCCAGCAGTTACTCCGGGACAGCGAAAGAGACCCAGTACTTC.

The sample holds a few counts of this clonotype. The rearrangement links TRBV6-6 to TRBJ1-5; no firm D call. Germline CDR1 MNHNY, CDR2 SVGAGI (reference sequence). CDR3 length equals 12 residues. The ends were cut back, 6 bases at V and 3 bases at J, with 6 bases in the middle. CDR3 region: CASSNPNQPQHF. The DNA for the CDR3 is TGTGCCAGCAGCAACCCCAATCAGCCCCAGCATTTT.

The chain combines TRBV7-3 with TRBJ2-2; 9 nucleotides line up with TRBD1. Losses at the gene ends were 1 base for V and 3 bases for J; bases not matched to a gene: 6. The CDR3 covers 17 residues. Per the germline V gene, CDR1 is SGHTA and CDR2 is FQGTGA. CDR3 nucleotide sequence: TGTGCCAGCAGCTTAATAGGGACAGGGTTTTACACCGGGGAGCTGTTTTTT. As protein: CASSLIGTGFYTGELFF.

The table lists this clonotype with many counts. The genes are TRBV5-1 and TRBJ2-1; 8 positions match TRBD2. CDR3 size: 14 residues. The J segment lost 7 bases and the V segment lost 3 bases, leaving 6 bases of the junction unmatched. Per germline, CDR1 SGHRS and CDR2 YFSETQ. Here the CDR3 reads CASSSGVAGNEQFF. In nucleotides, the CDR3 is TGCGCCAGCAGCTCCGGGGTAGCGGGAAATGAGCAGTTCTTC. Drawing the rest from reference TRBV5-1 and TRBJ2-1, the complete variable domain is KAGVTQTPRYLIKTRGQQVTLSCSPISGHRSVSWYQQTPGQGLQFLFEYFSETQRNKGNFPGRFSGRQFSNSRSEMNVSTLELGDSALYLCASSSGVAGNEQFFGPGTRLTVL.

This chain joins TRBV18 and TRBJ2-4; no firm D call. Germline V gives CDR1 KGHSH, CDR2 LQKENI. The CDR3 has 17 amino acids. V was shortened by 2 bases and J by 3 bases, with 17 bases between the two germline ends. In nucleotides, the CDR3 is TGTGCCAGCTCACCAGTTTGGTCCCAATTAGGCAAAAACATTCAGTACTTC. Encoded protein: CASSPVWSQLGKNIQYF. Full variable domain (outside the CDR3, taken from reference TRBV18 and TRBJ2-4): NAGVMQNPRHLVRRRGQEARLRCSPMKGHSHVYWYRQLPEEGLKFMVYLQKENIIDESGMPKERFSAEFPKEGPSILRIQQVVRGDSAAYFCASSPVWSQLGKNIQYFGAGTRLSVL.

The CDR3 reads CSAGDSSYEQYF. CDR3 bases: TGCAGCGCTGGGGACAGCTCCTACGAGCAGTACTTC. This chain connects TRBV29-1 to TRBJ2-7, with TRBD1 matching over 7 bases. CDR1 and CDR2 (germline): SQVTM, ANQGSEA. This CDR3 contains 12 residues. Germline trimming cut 7 bases from V and 0 bases from J; bases unmatched to any gene: 3.

This clonotype showed up many times. This rearrangement joins TRBV12-3 or TRBV12-4 to TRBJ2-5; 9 nucleotides agree with TRBD2. The CDR3 runs to 15 residues. With V trimmed by 6 bases and J by 7 bases, 12 bases remained unmatched. The CDR3 loop is CASSQGLAGPRTQYF. Written as DNA, the CDR3 is TGTGCCAGCAGCCAGGGACTAGCAGGGCCAAGGACCCAGTACTTC.

The CDR3 DNA reads TGCGCCAGCAGCTTGCGGGAGCGTTACAATGAGCAGTTCTTC. This gives the protein CASSLRERYNEQFF. V is TRBV5-1 and J is TRBJ2-1; a weak D match, TRBD2 (6 bases). Germline CDR1 reads SGHRS; CDR2 reads YFSETQ. V lost 1 base, J lost 4 bases, and 9 bases lay in between. This CDR3 spans 14 amino acids.

This clonotype occurred a few times. The V call is TRBV4-1, the J call TRBJ1-1; D is ambiguous. The length of the CDR3 is 17 residues. Germline assignment: CDR1 MGHRA and CDR2 YSYEKL. Between the trimmed V and J ends, which lost 0 bases and 1 base, there was a span of 15 bases. CDR3 coding DNA: TGCGCCAGCAGCCAAGACTTCTACGCGATCTCGAACACTGAAGCTTTCTTT. It codes for CASSQDFYAISNTEAFF.

This clonotype was recorded a few times. The genes are TRBV5-1 and TRBJ2-1, with D perhaps matching TRBD2 (6 bases). The germline V gene has CDR1 SGHRS and CDR2 YFSETQ. V was shortened by 4 bases and J by 6 bases, with 11 bases between the two germline ends. This CDR3 region has 13 residues. CDR3 sequence: CASSPGLSNEQFF. The CDR3 DNA reads as TGCGCCAGCAGCCCGGGACTGAGCAATGAGCAGTTCTTC.

This clonotype showed up just a few times. The chain links TRBV7-6 to TRBJ2-3; D not resolved. The CDR3 length is 14 residues. Germline-derived CDR1 and CDR2 are SGHVS and FNYEAQ. Trimming took off 5 bases at V and 4 bases at J, with 13 bases between the two ends. CDR3 nucleotide sequence: TGTGCCAGCAGCGTTTCGACGCTGGCAGATACGCAGTATTTT. It specifies CASSVSTLADTQYF. The full variable domain, its missing parts supplied by reference TRBV7-6 and TRBJ2-3, is GAGVSQSPRYKVTKRGQDVALRCDPISGHVSLYWYRQALGQGPEFLTYFNYEAQQDKSGLPNDRFSAERPEGSISTLTIQRTEQRDSAMYRCASSVSTLADTQYFGPGTRLTVL.

This clonotype was observed a single time. V usage is TRBV7-8 and J usage is TRBJ1-2; D is ambiguous. Germline-derived CDR1 and CDR2 are SGHVS and FQNEAQ. Trimming cost V 1 base and J 8 bases, with 11 bases left between them. The CDR3 is 13 amino acids. CDR3 coding DNA: TGTGCCAGCAGCTTAGTCCTGAGTGGGGGCTACACCTTC. It translates to CASSLVLSGGYTF.

In its sample, this clonotype was seen many times. The chain's CDR3 is CASSPIIWQGAQGANVLTF. The CDR3 coding sequence is TGTGCCAGCAGCCCGATTATTTGGCAGGGGGCGCAAGGGGCCAACGTCCTGACTTTC. The rearrangement joins TRBV5-6 to TRBJ2-6, with 8 bases that match TRBD1. This CDR3 is built from 19 residues. From germline, CDR1 is SGHDT and CDR2 YYEEEE. V was clipped by 4 bases and J by 4 bases; unmatched bases: 16.